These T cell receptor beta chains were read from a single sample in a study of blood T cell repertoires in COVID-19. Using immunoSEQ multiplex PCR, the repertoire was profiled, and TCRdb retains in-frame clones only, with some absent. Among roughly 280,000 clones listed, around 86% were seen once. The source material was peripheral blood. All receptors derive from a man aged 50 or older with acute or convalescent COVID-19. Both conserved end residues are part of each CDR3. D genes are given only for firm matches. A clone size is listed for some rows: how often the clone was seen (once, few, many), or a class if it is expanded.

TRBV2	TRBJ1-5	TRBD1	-	CASNLQGLSDQPQHF	TGTGCCAGCAACCTACAGGGGCTCTCAGATCAGCCCCAGCATTTT
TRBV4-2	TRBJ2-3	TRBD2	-	CASSQGFERGGLDTQYF	TGTGCCAGCAGCCAAGGGTTCGAGCGGGGGGGCCTGGATACGCAGTATTTT
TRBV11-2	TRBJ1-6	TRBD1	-	CASRKGQGGSPLHF	TGTGCCAGCAGAAAAGGACAGGGAGGTTCACCCCTCCACTTT
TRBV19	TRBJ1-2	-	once	CASKIRGGYGYTF	TGTGCCAGTAAAATAAGGGGAGGCTATGGCTACACCTTC
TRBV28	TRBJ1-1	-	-	CASSFGSREAFF	TGTGCCAGCAGTTTCGGTAGCAGAGAAGCTTTCTTT
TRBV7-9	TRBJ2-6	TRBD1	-	CASSLEGTGAGANVLTF	TGTGCCAGCAGCTTAGAAGGGACAGGGGCTGGGGCCAACGTCCTGACTTTC
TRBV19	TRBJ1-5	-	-	CASIDRYSNQPQHF	TGTGCCAGTATTGACAGATATAGCAATCAGCCCCAGCATTTT
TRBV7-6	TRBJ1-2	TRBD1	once	CASSLGTDPNYGYTF	TGTGCCAGCAGCCTCGGGACAGATCCTAACTATGGCTACACCTTC
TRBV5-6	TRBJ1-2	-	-	CASSDLGGSGGYTF	TGTGCCAGCAGCGACCTAGGAGGGTCCGGTGGCTACACCTTC
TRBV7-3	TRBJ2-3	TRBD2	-	CASSLLGLDLHPQYF	TGTGCCAGCAGCTTATTAGGACTAGACCTACATCCGCAGTATTTT
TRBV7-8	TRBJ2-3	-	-	CASSPLVGGARDTQYF	TGTGCCAGCAGCCCATTGGTGGGGGGGGCCAGAGATACGCAGTATTTT
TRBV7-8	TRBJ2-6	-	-	CASSLAGQSGANVLTF	TGTGCCAGCAGCTTAGCGGGGCAGTCCGGGGCCAACGTCCTGACTTTC
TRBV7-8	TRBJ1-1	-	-	CASSLGTSNTEAFF	TGTGCCAGCAGCTTGGGCACTTCGAACACTGAAGCTTTCTTT
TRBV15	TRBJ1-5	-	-	CATSMEGGDWNQPQHF	TGTGCCACCAGCATGGAAGGGGGGGATTGGAATCAGCCCCAGCATTTT
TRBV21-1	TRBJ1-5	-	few	CASTLRGRTAPF	TGTGCCAGCACCTTAAGGGGAAGGACAGCGCCTTTT
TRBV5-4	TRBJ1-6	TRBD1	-	CASSSGTGGRNSPLHF	TGTGCCAGCAGCTCCGGGACAGGGGGGCGCAATTCACCCCTCCACTTT
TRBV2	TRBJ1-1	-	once	CASRMGGTEAFF	TGTGCCAGCAGAATGGGGGGCACTGAAGCTTTCTTT
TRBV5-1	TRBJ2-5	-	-	CASKLSGDKGETQYF	TGCGCCAGCAAACTGTCCGGAGACAAGGGGGAGACCCAGTACTTC
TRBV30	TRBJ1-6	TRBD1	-	CAWGGQGMNSPLHF	TGTGCCTGGGGTGGACAGGGAATGAATTCACCCCTCCACTTT
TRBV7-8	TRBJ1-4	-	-	CASSTSGATNEKLFF	TGTGCCAGCAGTACCTCGGGAGCAACTAATGAAAAACTGTTTTTT
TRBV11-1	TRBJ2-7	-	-	CASSKDLGLYEQYF	TGTGCCAGCAGCAAGGACCTGGGGCTCTACGAGCAGTACTTC
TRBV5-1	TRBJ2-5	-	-	CASSLNTEETQYF	TGCGCCAGCAGCTTGAATACAGAAGAGACCCAGTACTTC
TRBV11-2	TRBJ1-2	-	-	CATVSGVPINYGYTF	TGTGCCACAGTTTCGGGAGTTCCCATTAACTATGGCTACACCTTC
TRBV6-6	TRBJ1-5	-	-	CASEKAGQPQHF	TGTGCCAGCGAGAAGGCGGGTCAGCCCCAGCATTTT
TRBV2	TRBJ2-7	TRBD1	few	CASSGGTGVMEQYF	TGTGCCAGCAGTGGAGGGACAGGGGTCATGGAGCAGTACTTC
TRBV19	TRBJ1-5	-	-	CASSIVGAGGRGNQPQHF	TGTGCCAGTAGTATAGTCGGCGCGGGGGGAAGAGGCAATCAGCCCCAGCATTTT
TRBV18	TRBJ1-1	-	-	CASSPTGGGMGTEAFF	TGTGCCAGCTCACCAACCGGGGGAGGTATGGGCACTGAAGCTTTCTTT
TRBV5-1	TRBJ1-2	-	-	CASSLREPYGYTF	TGCGCCAGCAGCTTGAGGGAGCCCTATGGCTACACCTTC
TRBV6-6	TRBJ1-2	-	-	CASSYHSLNYGYTF	TGTGCCAGCAGTTACCACAGCCTTAACTATGGCTACACCTTC
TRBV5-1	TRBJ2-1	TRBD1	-	CASGTGTGGTEQFF	TGCGCCAGCGGGACCGGGACAGGGGGCACTGAGCAGTTCTTC
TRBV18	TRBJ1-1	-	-	CASSPTRDVEAFF	TGTGCCAGCTCACCTACCCGCGATGTTGAAGCTTTCTTT
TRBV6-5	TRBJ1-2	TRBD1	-	CASRNDRAGAYGYTF	TGTGCCAGCAGAAACGACAGGGCGGGTGCCTATGGCTACACCTTC
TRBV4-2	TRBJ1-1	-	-	CASSQQDTEAFF	TGTGCCAGCAGCCAGCAGGACACTGAAGCTTTCTTT
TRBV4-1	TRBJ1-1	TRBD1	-	CASSQAGTGDLLNTEAFF	TGCGCCAGCAGCCAAGCCGGGACAGGGGATTTGCTGAACACTGAAGCTTTCTTT
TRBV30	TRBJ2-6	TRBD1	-	CAWDRGQSGANVLTF	TGTGCCTGGGACAGGGGGCAATCTGGGGCCAACGTCCTGACTTTC
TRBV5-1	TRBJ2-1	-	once	CASSLAGVGYNEQFF	TGCGCCAGCAGCTTGGCCGGGGTCGGATACAATGAGCAGTTCTTC
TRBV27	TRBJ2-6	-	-	CASSPEGVGSGANVLTF	TGTGCCAGCAGCCCCGAGGGGGTCGGATCTGGGGCCAACGTCCTGACTTTC
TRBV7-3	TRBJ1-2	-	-	CASSSTGRTYGYTF	TGTGCCAGCAGCTCTACAGGGCGGACCTATGGCTACACCTTC
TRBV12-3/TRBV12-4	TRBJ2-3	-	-	CASSPIGADTQYF	TGTGCCAGCAGCCCGATAGGGGCAGATACGCAGTATTTT
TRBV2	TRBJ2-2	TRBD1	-	CASSLSRTGVHGGELFF	TGTGCCAGCAGTCTAAGTCGGACAGGGGTACATGGCGGGGAGCTGTTTTTT
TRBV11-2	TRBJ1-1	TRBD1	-	CASSSIDRGGTEAFF	TGTGCCAGCAGCTCAATAGACAGGGGCGGCACTGAAGCTTTCTTT
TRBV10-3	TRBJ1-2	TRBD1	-	CAISEGTGYGYTF	TGTGCCATCAGTGAAGGGACAGGGTACGGCTACACCTTC
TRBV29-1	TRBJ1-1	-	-	CSVAGDREAQKEAFF	TGCAGCGTTGCGGGTGACCGCGAGGCTCAGAAAGAAGCTTTCTTT
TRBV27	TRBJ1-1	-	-	CASSLGLYTEAFF	TGTGCCAGCAGTTTAGGCTTGTACACTGAAGCTTTCTTT
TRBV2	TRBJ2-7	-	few	CASSVATSDPKEQYF	TGTGCCAGCAGTGTGGCGACTAGTGATCCTAAAGAGCAGTACTTC
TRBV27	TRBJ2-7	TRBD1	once	CASSLSWAGGDEQYF	TGTGCCAGCAGTTTATCTTGGGCAGGGGGCGACGAGCAGTACTTC
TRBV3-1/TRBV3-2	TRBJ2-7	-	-	CASRKDSFVHEQYF	TGTGCCAGCAGAAAGGACAGTTTTGTCCACGAGCAGTACTTC
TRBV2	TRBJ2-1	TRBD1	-	CAQGTGAYNEQFF	TGTGCCCAGGGGACAGGGGCCTACAATGAGCAGTTCTTC
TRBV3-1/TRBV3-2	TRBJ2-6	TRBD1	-	CASSQESGDRTPSGANVLTF	TGTGCCAGCAGCCAAGAATCGGGGGACAGGACACCCTCTGGGGCCAACGTCCTGACTTTC
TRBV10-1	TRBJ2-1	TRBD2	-	CASSEFGLAGGEQFF	TGCGCCAGCAGTGAGTTCGGACTAGCGGGGGGAGAGCAGTTCTTC
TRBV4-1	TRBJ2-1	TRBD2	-	CASSPSSGGINEQFF	TGCGCCAGCAGTCCATCTAGCGGGGGGATCAATGAGCAGTTCTTC
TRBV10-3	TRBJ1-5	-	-	CAISEGRGTDNQPQHF	TGTGCCATCAGTGAGGGGCGGGGGACCGACAATCAGCCCCAGCATTTT
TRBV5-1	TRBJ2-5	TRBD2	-	CASSLGSGTSETQYF	TGCGCCAGCAGCTTGGGGTCCGGGACTAGCGAGACCCAGTACTTC
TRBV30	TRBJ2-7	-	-	CAWSVSGAGWSEQYF	TGTGCCTGGAGTGTAAGCGGCGCGGGGTGGAGCGAGCAGTACTTC
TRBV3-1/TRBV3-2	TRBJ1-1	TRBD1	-	CASKGQGEAFF	TGTGCCAGCAAGGGACAGGGTGAAGCTTTCTTT